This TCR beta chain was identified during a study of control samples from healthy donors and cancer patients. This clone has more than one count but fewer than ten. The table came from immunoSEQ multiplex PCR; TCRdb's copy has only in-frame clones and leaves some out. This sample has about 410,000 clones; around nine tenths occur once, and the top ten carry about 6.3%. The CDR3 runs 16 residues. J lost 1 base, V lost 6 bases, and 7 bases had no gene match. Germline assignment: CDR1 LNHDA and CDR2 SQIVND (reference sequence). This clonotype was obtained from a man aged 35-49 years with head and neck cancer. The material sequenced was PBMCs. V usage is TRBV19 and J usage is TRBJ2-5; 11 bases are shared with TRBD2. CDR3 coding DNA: TGTGCCAGTAGGAATGTACTAGCGGGGGTCCAAGAGACCCAGTACTTC. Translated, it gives CASRNVLAGVQETQYF.